This section outlines one TCR beta chain sequence together with its context. As yet, its antigen is unknown. Trimming cost V 1 base and J 2 bases; bases outside gene matches: 6. Germline V CDR1 and CDR2: SGHDT, YYEEEE. The CDR3 has 16 residues. Recipients were bled about 28 days pretransplant and at posttransplant days 30, 100, 180. The data were taken from a study of T cell clonotyping in hematopoietic cell transplantation. Study-level points and caveats: At the given depth, recipient repertoires were over 95% de novo clonotypes. Cells were unsorted, so CD4 and CD8 contributions were not separated.

Measured with immunoSEQ multiplex PCR; TCRdb has only the in-frame clones, and not every one. The sample has over 4,500 clones; approximately 77% are singletons. This receptor was identified in a female patient aged 45-60 years who had an allogeneic stem cell transplant, so the T cells may come from the graft donor. Some clones in this sample may be carry-over from other donors' samples. Source: PBMCs, taken 100 days after allogeneic stem cell transplant. This chain uses TRBV5-6 with TRBJ1-5, with 7 bases matching TRBD1. The CDR3 DNA follows: TGTGCCAGCAGCTTGTTTACAGGGGAGGGCAATCAGCCCCAGCATTTT. It encodes CASSLFTGEGNQPQHF. Full variable domain (remainder filled in from reference TRBV5-6 and TRBJ1-5): DAGVTQSPTHLIKTRGQQVTLRCSPKSGHDTVSWYQQALGQGPQFIFQYYEEEERQRGNFPDRFSGHQFPNYSSELNVNALLLGDSALYLCASSLFTGEGNQPQHFGDGTRLSIL.